This T cell receptor beta chain was obtained from a study of early stage breast cancer tumors. This table comes from immunoSEQ multiplex PCR, and its TCRdb copy is limited to in-frame clones, with some not included. The sample yields around 28,000 clones, roughly three fifths seen once. The junction had 3 bases not matched to a gene; V was cut back by 0 bases and J by 7 bases. The CDR3 is 15 residues long. The germline V gene encodes CDR1 SGHDT and CDR2 YYEEEE. The sample comprised breast tumor tissue. J is TRBJ1-4 and V is TRBV5-6, with 10 bases identical to TRBD1. This TCR was sampled from a person aged 50-59 years with breast cancer. The CDR3: CASSLGGQGIEKLFF. In DNA, the CDR3 is TGTGCCAGCAGCTTGGGGGGACAGGGGATTGAAAAACTGTTTTTT.